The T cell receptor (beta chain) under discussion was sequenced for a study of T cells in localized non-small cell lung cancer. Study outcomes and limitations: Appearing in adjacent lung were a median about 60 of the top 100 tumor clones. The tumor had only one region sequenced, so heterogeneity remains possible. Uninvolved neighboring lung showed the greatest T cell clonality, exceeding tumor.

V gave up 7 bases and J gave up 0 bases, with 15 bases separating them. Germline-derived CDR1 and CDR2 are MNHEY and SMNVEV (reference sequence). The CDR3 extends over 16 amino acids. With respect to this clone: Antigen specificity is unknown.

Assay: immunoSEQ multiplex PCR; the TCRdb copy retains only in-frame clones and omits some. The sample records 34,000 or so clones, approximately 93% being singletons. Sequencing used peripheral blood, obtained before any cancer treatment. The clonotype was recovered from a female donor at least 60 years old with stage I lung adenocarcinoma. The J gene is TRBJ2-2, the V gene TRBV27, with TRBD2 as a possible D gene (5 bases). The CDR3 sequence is CASTPHLASNTGELFF. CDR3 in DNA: TGTGCCAGCACCCCTCACCTAGCCTCGAACACCGGGGAGCTGTTTTTT.